The 9 T cell receptor beta chains below come from one sample, sequenced in a study of regulatory T cells in long-lasting Graves disease. Time point given: newly diagnosed GD, antithyroid drugs for less than 3 months. Scientists built the TCR library using RNA that was extracted from PBMCs. The TCR beta library used iRepertoire HTBI primers with Arm-PCR amplification of CDR3. One entry per CDR3 protein results from TCRdb running MiXCR on the multiplex PCR reads. Of about 540,000 distinct CDR3 sequences listed, about 14% are singletons. This same sample was also taken into another study, of T cells in Graves' hyperthyroidism and ophthalmopathy.

The source was peripheral blood mononuclear cells (PBMCs), collected at new diagnosis, from a patient treated with antithyroid drugs. These receptors all come from a man aged 25-40 years with Graves disease.

This clonotype was seen at least ten times. The V gene is TRBV12-3 or TRBV12-4, the J gene TRBJ2-1, with a weak D call TRBD2 (6 bases). CDR3 length: 16 amino acids. V was trimmed by 4 bases and J by 3 bases, leaving 16 bases between them. CDR3 sequence: CASSSLAEGFYNEQFF. CDR3 in DNA: TGTGCCAGCAGTTCATTAGCGGAGGGTTTCTACAATGAGCAGTTCTTC.

This clonotype was recorded many times. This rearrangement joins TRBV28 to TRBJ2-5, with 9 bases aligning to TRBD1. V dropped 10 bases and J dropped 5; count of bases not matched to a gene: 8. The V gene's germline CDR1 is MDHEN and CDR2 SYDVKM. CDR3 length equals 13 residues. CDR3 DNA: TGTGCCACCCGACAGGGGGGAAGGGAGACCCAGTACTTC. Protein: CATRQGGRETQYF.

Note on this clonotype: Being one base from a much bigger clone, this may be a read error. The rearrangement joins TRBV29-1 to TRBJ2-1, with a weak D call TRBD1 (6 bases). With the DNA end fitting TRBJ2-5 better, the J assignment may be wrong. The CDR3 has 15 amino acids. Germline CDR1 and CDR2: SQVTM and ANQGSEA. The DNA of the CDR3 is TGCAGCGTTACGCCTTGGGACACTCCTTCGGCGACCCAGTACTTC. This codes for CSVTPWDTPSATQYF.

The chain couples TRBV7-3 to TRBJ2-3, with D tentatively TRBD2 (5 bases). V lost 4 bases and J 2 bases, leaving 13 bases between the germline ends. Germline CDR1 is SGHTA and CDR2 is FQGTGA. This CDR3 region has 15 residues. The CDR3 loop is CASSSIADYTDTQYF. As DNA, the CDR3 is TGTGCCAGCAGCTCCATAGCTGACTACACAGATACGCAGTATTTT.

This clonotype is a singleton in its sample. A much larger clone lies a single base off, so this may be a read error. This chain joins TRBV13 and TRBJ2-1, with D tentatively TRBD1 or TRBD2 (5 bases each). The V end was cut by 5 bases, the J end by 6 bases, with 29 bases between. This CDR3 is 19 amino acids long. CDR1 and CDR2 (germline): PRHDT, FYEKMQ (reference sequence). The CDR3 DNA is TGTGCCAGCAGCACCCCTTCAATCGTCCGGGACCGAGGAGTCAATGAGCAGTTCTTC. It specifies CASSTPSIVRDRGVNEQFF.

This clonotype was recorded many times. This rearrangement joins TRBV7-9 to TRBJ2-1; 7 bases match TRBD2. Germline assignment: CDR1 SEHNR and CDR2 FQNEAQ (reference sequence). Trimming at V came to 2 bases and at J to 2 bases, leaving 6 bases not matched to a gene. There are 16 residues in the CDR3. The CDR3, as DNA: TGTGCCAGCAGCTTATTGCGACTAGCCGCCTACAATGAGCAGTTCTTC. Amino acid sequence: CASSLLRLAAYNEQFF.

Ten or more counts support this clonotype. The chain employs TRBV18 and TRBJ1-1; D is unresolved. CDR1 and CDR2 from the germline V gene are KGHSH and LQKENI. Between the trimmed V and J ends, which lost 3 bases and 5 bases, there was a span of 10 bases. The CDR3 has 13 residues. CDR3 in amino acids: CASSPYSGTEAFF. CDR3 sequence (DNA): TGTGCCAGCTCACCCTACTCCGGGACTGAAGCTTTCTTT.

This clonotype was detected ten times or more. The J gene is TRBJ2-7, the V gene TRBV18, with TRBD2 matching 9 bases. This CDR3 comprises 14 residues. The V gene end was trimmed by 4 bases and the J gene end by 3 bases; junction bases not matched to a gene: 4. Germline CDR1 KGHSH, CDR2 LQKENI. CDR3 coding DNA: TGTGCCAGCTCACGACTAGCGGAGAACTACGAGCAGTACTTC. Amino acid sequence: CASSRLAENYEQYF.

This clonotype has a handful of counts. The J gene is TRBJ2-7, the V gene TRBV7-2; D is ambiguous. The V end lost 0 bases, the J end lost 3 bases, and 9 bases lay between the germline ends. The CDR3 runs to 14 residues. Germline CDR1 reads SGHTA; CDR2 reads FQGNSA. As DNA, the CDR3 is TGTGCCAGCAGCTTAGCCTCCGCATACTACGAGCAGTACTTC. This encodes CASSLASAYYEQYF.